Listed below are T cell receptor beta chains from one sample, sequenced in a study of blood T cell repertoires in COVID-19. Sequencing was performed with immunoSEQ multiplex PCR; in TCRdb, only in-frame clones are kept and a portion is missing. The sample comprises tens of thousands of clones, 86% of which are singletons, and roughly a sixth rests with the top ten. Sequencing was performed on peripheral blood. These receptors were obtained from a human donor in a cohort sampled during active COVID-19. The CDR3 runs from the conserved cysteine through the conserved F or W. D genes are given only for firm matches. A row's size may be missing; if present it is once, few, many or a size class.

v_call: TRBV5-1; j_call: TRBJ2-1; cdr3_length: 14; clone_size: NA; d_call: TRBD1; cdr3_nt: TGCGCCAGCAGCTTGGGACAGGGGTCTAGGGAGCAGTTCTTC; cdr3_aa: CASSLGQGSREQFF
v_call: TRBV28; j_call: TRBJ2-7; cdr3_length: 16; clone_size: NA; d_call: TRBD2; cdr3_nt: TGTGCCAGCAGTCTCCGGACTAGCGGCTTCTCCTACGAGCAGTACTTC; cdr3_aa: CASSLRTSGFSYEQYF
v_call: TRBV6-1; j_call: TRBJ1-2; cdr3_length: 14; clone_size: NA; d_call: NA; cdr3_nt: TGTGCCAGCAGTGAAACCCTACGCAACTATGGCTACACCTTC; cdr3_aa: CASSETLRNYGYTF
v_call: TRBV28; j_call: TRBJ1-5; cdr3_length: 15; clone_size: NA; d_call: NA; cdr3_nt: TGTGCCAGCACCCCTAGGGGGAGGGGAAATCAGCCCCAGCATTTT; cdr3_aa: CASTPRGRGNQPQHF
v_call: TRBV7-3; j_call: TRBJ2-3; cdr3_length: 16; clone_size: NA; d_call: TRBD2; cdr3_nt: TGTGCCAGCAGCTTCCCGATAGCGGGGGGCAAAGATACGCAGTATTTT; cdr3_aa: CASSFPIAGGKDTQYF
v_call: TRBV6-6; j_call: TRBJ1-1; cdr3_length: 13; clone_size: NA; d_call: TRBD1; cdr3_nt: TGTGCCAGCAGTCAGGACAGGGCCACTGAAGCTTTCTTT; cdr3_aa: CASSQDRATEAFF
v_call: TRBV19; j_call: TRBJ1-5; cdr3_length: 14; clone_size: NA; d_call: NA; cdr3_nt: TGTGCCAGTAGTATGGCCTCTAGCAATCAGCCCCAGCATTTT; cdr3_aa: CASSMASSNQPQHF
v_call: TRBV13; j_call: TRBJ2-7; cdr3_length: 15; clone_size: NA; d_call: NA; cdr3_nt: TGTGCCAGCAGCCCAGGGGGGAACGGGGCCTACGAGCAGTACTTC; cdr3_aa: CASSPGGNGAYEQYF
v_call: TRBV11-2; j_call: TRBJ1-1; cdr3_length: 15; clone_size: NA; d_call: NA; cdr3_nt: TGTGCCAGCAGCTTACCCCTAGGAAGGGGCACTGAAGCTTTCTTT; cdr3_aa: CASSLPLGRGTEAFF
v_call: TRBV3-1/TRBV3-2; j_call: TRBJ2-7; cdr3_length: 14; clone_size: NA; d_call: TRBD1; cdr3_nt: TGTGCCAGCAGCTCGGGACAGCTTCCCTACGAGCAGTACTTC; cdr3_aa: CASSSGQLPYEQYF
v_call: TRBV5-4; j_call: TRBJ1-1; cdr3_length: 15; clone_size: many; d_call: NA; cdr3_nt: TGTGCCAGCAGCTGGGACACGACAGGGAACACTGAAGCTTTCTTT; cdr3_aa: CASSWDTTGNTEAFF
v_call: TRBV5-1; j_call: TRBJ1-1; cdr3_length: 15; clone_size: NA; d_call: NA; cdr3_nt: TGCGCCAGCAGCGCCTACAGGGAACTGGGCACTGAAGCTTTCTTT; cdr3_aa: CASSAYRELGTEAFF
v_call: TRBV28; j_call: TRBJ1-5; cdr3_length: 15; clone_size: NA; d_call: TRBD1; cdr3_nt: TGTGCCAGCAGTGTTACCGACAGGGGTCGACAGCCCCAGCATTTT; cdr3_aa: CASSVTDRGRQPQHF
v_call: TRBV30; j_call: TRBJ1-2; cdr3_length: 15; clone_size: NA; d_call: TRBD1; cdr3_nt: TGTGCCTGGAGGGACAGGGTCGAGATCTATCCTGGCTACACCTTC; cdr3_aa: CAWRDRVEIYPGYTF
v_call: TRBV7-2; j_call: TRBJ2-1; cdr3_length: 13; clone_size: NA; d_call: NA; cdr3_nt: TGTGCCAGCAGCCCATCGCGTGACAATGAGCAGTTCTTC; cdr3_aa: CASSPSRDNEQFF
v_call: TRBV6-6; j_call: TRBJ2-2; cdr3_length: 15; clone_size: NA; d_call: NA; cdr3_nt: TGTGCCAGCAGTTACCTTGGCAGAAACACCGGGGAGCTGTTTTTT; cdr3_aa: CASSYLGRNTGELFF
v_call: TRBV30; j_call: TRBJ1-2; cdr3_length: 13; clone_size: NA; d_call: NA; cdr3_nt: TGTGCCTGGAACCCTAATGCGGGCTATGGCTACACCTTC; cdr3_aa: CAWNPNAGYGYTF
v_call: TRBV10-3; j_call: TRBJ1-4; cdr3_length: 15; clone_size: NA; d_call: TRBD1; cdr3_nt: TGTGCCATCAGTGACCCTGACAGGGGGCTTGAAAAACTGTTTTTT; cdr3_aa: CAISDPDRGLEKLFF
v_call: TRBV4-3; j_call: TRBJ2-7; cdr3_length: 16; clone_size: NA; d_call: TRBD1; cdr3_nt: TGCGCCAGCAGCCAAGGGGCGGGACAGGGGACTAACGAGCAGTACTTC; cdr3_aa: CASSQGAGQGTNEQYF
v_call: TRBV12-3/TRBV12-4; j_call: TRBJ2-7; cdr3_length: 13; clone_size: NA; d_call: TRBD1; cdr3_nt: TGTGCCAGCAGTTGGGACAGGGTCTTCGAGCAGTACTTC; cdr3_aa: CASSWDRVFEQYF
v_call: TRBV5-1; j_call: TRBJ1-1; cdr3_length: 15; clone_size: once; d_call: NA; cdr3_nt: TGCGCCAGCAGCCTCAGGACCGGGGTGGGCACTGAAGCTTTCTTT; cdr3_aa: CASSLRTGVGTEAFF
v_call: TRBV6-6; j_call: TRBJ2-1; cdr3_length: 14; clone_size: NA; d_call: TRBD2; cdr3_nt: TGTGCCAGCGGGACTAGCGGGGAATACAATGAGCAGTTCTTC; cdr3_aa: CASGTSGEYNEQFF
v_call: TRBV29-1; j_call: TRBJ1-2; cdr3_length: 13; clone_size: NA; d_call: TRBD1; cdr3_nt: TGCAGCGTCGGGACAGGGTCTGGGTATGGCTACACCTTC; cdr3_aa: CSVGTGSGYGYTF
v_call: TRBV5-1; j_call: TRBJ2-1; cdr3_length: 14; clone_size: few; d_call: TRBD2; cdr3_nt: TGCGCCAGCACCACCGGGGACTACAGCAATGAGCAGTTCTTC; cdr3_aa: CASTTGDYSNEQFF
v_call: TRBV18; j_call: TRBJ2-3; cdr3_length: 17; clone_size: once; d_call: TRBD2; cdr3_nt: TGTGCCAGCTCATCCATCCCTTTAACGGGAGGGCCAGATACGCAGTATTTT; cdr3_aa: CASSSIPLTGGPDTQYF
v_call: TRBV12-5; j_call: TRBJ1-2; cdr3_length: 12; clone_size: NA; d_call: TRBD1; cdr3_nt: TGTGCTAGTGGCGCAGGGGGCCGTGGCTACACCTTC; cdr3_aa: CASGAGGRGYTF
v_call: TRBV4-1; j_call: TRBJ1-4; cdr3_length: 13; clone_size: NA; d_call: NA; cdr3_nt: TGCGCCAGCAGCCAACAGGGGCGGGAAAAACTGTTTTTT; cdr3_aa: CASSQQGREKLFF
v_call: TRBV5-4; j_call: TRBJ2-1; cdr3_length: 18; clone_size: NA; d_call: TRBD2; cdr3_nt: TGTGCCAGCAGCTTGGGGACTAGCGGGAGGGCCAAGGGGAATGAGCAGTTCTTC; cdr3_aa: CASSLGTSGRAKGNEQFF
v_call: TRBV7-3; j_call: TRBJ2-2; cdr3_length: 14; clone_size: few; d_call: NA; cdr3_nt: TGTGCCAGCAGCTTAATGGCGGGACCCGGGGAGCTGTTTTTT; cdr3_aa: CASSLMAGPGELFF
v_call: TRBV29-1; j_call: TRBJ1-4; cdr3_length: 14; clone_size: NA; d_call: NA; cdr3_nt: TGCAGCGCCAACACAGGGACAACTAATGAAAAACTGTTTTTT; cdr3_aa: CSANTGTTNEKLFF
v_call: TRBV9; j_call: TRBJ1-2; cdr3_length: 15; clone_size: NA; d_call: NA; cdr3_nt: TGTGCCAGCAGCGTAGCAGGGACACCCAACTATGGCTACACCTTC; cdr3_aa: CASSVAGTPNYGYTF
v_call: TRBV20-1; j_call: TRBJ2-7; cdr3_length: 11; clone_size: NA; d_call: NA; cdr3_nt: TGCAGTGCCAAAGGCGGGTACGAGCAGTACTTC; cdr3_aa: CSAKGGYEQYF
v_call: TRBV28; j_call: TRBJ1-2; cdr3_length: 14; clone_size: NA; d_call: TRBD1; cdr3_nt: TGTGCCAGCAGTTGGACAGGCGGTAACTATGGCTACACCTTC; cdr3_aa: CASSWTGGNYGYTF
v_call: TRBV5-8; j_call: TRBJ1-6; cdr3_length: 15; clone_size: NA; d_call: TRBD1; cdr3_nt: TGTGCCAGCAGCCCAGGGGGCACCTATAATTCACCCCTCCACTTT; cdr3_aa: CASSPGGTYNSPLHF
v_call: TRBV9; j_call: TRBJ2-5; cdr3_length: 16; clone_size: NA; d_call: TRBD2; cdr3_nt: TGTGCCAGCAGCGAGACTAGCGGGAGGTACCAAGAGACCCAGTACTTC; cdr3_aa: CASSETSGRYQETQYF
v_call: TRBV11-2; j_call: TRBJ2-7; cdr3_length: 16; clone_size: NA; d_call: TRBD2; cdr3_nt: TGTGCCAGCAGCGCAAGACTAGCGGGAGCGTTCTACGAGCAGTACTTC; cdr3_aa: CASSARLAGAFYEQYF
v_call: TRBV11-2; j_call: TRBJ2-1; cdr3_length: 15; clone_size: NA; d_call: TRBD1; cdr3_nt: TGTGCCAGCAGCCCGAGCCGGGGACAGGGGAATGAGCAGTTCTTC; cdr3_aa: CASSPSRGQGNEQFF
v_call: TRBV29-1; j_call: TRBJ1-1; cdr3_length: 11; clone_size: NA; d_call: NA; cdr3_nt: TGCAGCGTTGTTTCCGGGGACTTGGCTTTCTTT; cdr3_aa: CSVVSGDLAFF
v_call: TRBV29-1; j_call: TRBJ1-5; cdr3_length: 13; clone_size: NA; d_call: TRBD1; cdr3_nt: TGCAGCGTCAGCCAGGGGGCAGGACAGCCCCAGCATTTT; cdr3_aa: CSVSQGAGQPQHF
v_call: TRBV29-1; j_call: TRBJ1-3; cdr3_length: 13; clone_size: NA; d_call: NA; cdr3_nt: TGCAGCGCCTCATGGCGGGGAGGAAACACCATATATTTT; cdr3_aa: CSASWRGGNTIYF
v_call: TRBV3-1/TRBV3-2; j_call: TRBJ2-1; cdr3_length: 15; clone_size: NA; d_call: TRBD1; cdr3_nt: TGTGCCAGCAGCTCATCCGGGACAGGCCCCAATAGGCAGTTCTTC; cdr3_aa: CASSSSGTGPNRQFF
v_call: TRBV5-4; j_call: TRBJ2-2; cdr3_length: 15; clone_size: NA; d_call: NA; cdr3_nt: TGTGCCAGCAGTTTTCCGGGACAACGATCCGGGGAGCTGTTTTTT; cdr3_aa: CASSFPGQRSGELFF
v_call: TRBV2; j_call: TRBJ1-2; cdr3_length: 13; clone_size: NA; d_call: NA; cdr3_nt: TGTGCCAGCAGTCTGGCAGGAAACTATGGCTACACCTTC; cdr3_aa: CASSLAGNYGYTF
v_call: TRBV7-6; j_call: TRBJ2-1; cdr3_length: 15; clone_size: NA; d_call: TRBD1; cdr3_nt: TGTGCCAGCACCCGGGGACAGACCGATGCGGATGAGCAGTTCTTC; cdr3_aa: CASTRGQTDADEQFF
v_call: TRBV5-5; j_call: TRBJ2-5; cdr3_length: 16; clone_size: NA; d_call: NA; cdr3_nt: TGTGCCAGCAGCTTGGATTCATATGGCAGCCAAGAGACCCAGTACTTC; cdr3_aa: CASSLDSYGSQETQYF
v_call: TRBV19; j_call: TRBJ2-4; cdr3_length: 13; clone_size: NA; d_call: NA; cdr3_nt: TGTGCCAGTAGTATCGGACTGGGTAACATTCAGTACTTC; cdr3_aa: CASSIGLGNIQYF
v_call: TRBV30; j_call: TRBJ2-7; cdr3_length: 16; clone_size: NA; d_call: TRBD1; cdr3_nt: TGTGCCTGGACCCAGGGGGCAGGGCTGGGAGGCTACGAGCAGTACTTC; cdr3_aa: CAWTQGAGLGGYEQYF
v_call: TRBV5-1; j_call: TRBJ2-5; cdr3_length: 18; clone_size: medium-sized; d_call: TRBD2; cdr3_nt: TGCGCCAGCAGCCCCGGGCTAGCGGGAGTAGGGTTCCAAGAGACCCAGTACTTC; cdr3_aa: CASSPGLAGVGFQETQYF
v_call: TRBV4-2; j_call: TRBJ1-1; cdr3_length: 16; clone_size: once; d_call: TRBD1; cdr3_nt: TGTGCCAGCAGCCCCCGACAGGGGGCCCTTTTAACTGAAGCTTTCTTT; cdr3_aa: CASSPRQGALLTEAFF
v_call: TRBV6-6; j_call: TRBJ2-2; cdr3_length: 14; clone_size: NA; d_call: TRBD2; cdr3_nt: TGTGCCAGCAGGCGGGGGTCGAACACCGGGGAGCTGTTTTTT; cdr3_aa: CASRRGSNTGELFF
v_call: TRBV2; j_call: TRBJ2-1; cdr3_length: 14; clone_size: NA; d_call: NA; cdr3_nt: TGTGCCAGCGGTCAGACAGGTCCCTACAATGAGCAGTTCTTC; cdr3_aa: CASGQTGPYNEQFF
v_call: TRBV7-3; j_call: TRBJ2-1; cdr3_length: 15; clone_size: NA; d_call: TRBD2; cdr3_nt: TGTGCCAGCAGCCCACTAGCGGTCTCCTACAATGAGCAGTTCTTC; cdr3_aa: CASSPLAVSYNEQFF
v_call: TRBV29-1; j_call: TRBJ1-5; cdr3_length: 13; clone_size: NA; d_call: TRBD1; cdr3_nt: TGCAGCGTTGAGTGGGACAGCCTTGGGCCCCAGCATTTT; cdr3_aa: CSVEWDSLGPQHF
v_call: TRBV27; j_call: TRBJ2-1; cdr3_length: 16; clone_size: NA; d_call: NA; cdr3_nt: TGTGCCAGCAGCCGAAGCGGGACACTCTCCTACAATGAGCAGTTCTTC; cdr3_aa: CASSRSGTLSYNEQFF
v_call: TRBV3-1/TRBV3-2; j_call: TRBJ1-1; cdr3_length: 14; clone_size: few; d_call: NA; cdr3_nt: TGTGCCAGCAGCACCACATTGGGCGACACTGAAGCTTTCTTT; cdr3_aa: CASSTTLGDTEAFF
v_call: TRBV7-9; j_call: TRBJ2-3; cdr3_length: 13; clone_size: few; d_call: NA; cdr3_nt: TGTGCCAGCAGCGCCCCTTTAGCAGATACGCAGTATTTT; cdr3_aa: CASSAPLADTQYF
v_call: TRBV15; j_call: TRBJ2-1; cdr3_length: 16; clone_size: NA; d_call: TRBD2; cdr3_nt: TGTGCCACCAGCACGGGCGAGCGGGGGAGTACAAGTGAGCAGTTCTTC; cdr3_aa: CATSTGERGSTSEQFF
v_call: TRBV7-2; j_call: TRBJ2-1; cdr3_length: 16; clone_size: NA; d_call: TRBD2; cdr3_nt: TGTGCCAGCAGCTCTTCTCTAGCGGGGGGCCCAAGGGAGCAGTTCTTC; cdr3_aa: CASSSSLAGGPREQFF
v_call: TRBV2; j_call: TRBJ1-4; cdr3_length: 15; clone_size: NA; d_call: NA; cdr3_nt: TGTGCCAGCAGACCAGGACAGACAACTAATGAAAAACTGTTTTTT; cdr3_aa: CASRPGQTTNEKLFF
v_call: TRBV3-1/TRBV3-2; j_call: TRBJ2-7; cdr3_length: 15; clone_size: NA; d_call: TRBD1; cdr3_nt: TGTGCCAGCAGCCAAACTTGGACAGGGGGTTACGAGCAGTACTTC; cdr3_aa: CASSQTWTGGYEQYF